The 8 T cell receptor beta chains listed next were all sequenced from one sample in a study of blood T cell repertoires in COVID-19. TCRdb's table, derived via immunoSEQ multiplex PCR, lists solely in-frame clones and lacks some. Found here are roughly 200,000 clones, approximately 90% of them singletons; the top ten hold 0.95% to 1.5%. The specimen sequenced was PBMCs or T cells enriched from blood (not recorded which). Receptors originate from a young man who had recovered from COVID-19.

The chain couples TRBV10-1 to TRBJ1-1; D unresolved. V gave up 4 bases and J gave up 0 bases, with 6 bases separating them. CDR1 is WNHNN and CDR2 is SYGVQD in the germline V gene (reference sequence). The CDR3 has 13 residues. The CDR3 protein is CASSGSMNTEAFF. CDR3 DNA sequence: TGCGCCAGCAGTGGGTCCATGAACACTGAAGCTTTCTTT.

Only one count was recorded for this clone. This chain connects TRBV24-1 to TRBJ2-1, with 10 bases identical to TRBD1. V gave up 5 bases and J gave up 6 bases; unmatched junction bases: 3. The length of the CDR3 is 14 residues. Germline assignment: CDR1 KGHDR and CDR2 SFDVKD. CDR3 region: CATSGQGALNEQFF. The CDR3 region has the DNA TGTGCCACCAGTGGACAGGGGGCTCTCAATGAGCAGTTCTTC.

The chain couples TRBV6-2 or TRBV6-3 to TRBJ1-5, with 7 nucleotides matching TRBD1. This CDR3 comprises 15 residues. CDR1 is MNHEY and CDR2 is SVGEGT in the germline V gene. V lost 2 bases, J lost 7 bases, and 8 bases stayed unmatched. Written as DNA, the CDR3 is TGTGCCAGCAGTTACGAAAGACAGGGTAGCCAGCCCCAGCATTTT. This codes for CASSYERQGSQPQHF.

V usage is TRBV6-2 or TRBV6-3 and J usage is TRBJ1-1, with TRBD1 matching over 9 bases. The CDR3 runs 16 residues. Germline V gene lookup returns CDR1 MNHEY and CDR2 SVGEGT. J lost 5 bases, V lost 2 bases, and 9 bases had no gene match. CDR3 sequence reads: CASSYTGQGLGTEAFF. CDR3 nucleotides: TGTGCCAGCAGTTACACGGGACAGGGTTTAGGAACTGAAGCTTTCTTT.

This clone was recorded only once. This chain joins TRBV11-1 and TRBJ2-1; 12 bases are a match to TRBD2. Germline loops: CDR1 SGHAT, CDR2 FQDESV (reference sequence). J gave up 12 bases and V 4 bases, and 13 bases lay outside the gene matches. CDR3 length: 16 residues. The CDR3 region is CASSSGTSGFIRGQFF. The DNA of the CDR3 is TGTGCCAGCAGCTCCGGGACTAGCGGGTTCATCAGAGGGCAGTTCTTC.

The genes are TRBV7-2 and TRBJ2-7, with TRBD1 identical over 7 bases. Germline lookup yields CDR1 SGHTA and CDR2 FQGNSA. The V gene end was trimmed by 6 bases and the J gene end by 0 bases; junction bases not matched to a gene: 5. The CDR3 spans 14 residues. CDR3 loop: CASRRGPSSYEQYF. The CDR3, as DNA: TGTGCCAGCAGAAGGGGGCCCAGCTCCTACGAGCAGTACTTC.

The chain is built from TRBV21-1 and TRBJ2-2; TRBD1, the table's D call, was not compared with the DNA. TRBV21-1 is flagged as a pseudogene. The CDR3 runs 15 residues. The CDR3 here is CASSKGAENTGELFF. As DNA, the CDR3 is TGTGCCAGCAGCAAAGGGGCAGAGAACACCGGGGAGCTGTTTTTT.

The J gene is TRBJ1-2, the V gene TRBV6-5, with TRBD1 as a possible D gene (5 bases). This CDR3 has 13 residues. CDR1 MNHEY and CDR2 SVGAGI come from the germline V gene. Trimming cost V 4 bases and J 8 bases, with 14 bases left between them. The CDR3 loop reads CASSSSGREGYTF. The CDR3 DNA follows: TGTGCCAGCAGTTCGTCGGGGCGGGAGGGCTACACCTTC.